The 24 T cell receptor beta chains in this list originate from one sample, sequenced in a study of cytomegalovirus exposure and HLA in healthy donors (TCRdb year 2017). Receptor amplification or capture employed the immunoSEQ multiplex PCR assay. The multiplex PCR relied on a mix of 60 forward primers for TCR Vbeta segments and 13 reverse primers for TCR Jbeta segments. TCRdb provides this immuneACCESS table in a form limited to in-frame rearrangements. Some clones are lacking; in checked studies, under half of them reflect an unresolved V gene, and why the rest are absent is not known. The sample records around 140,000 clones, more than 65% of which are singletons. Together, the top ten hold under 5% of the sample. Source material: PBMCs. These receptors were obtained from a male donor in good health and CMV-seropositive.

This clone was counted once. This sequence joins TRBV28 and TRBJ2-5, with D unresolved. TRBJ2-7 matches the DNA end more closely, so the J call is doubtful. Germline CDR1 is MDHEN and CDR2 is SYDVKM. The CDR3 sequence is 8 residues long. DNA for the CDR3: TGTGCTGTGGGCGAGCAGTACTTC. It is translated as CAVGEQYF.

This chain uses TRBV27 with TRBJ1-2; TRBD1 matches 9 bases. The trim removed 4 bases at V and 4 bases at J, leaving 7 bases unmatched. The germline V gene has CDR1 MNHEY and CDR2 SMNVEV (reference sequence). CDR3 length: 15 amino acids. The CDR3 loop reads CASSSPGQGSYGYTF. The DNA of the CDR3 is TGTGCCAGCAGTTCCCCGGGACAGGGTTCCTATGGCTACACCTTC.

The chain combines TRBV28 with TRBJ2-3; TRBD2 agrees at 8 bases. V lost 5 bases to trimming and J lost 1 base; unmatched junction nucleotides: 5. The CDR3 totals 15 residues. Germline V gene lookup returns CDR1 MDHEN and CDR2 SYDVKM. The CDR3 bases are TGTGCCAGCAGTCCTCTAGCGGGCGGCACAGATACGCAGTATTTT. Its translation: CASSPLAGGTDTQYF.

This clone was detected a few times. The genes are TRBV29-1 and TRBJ1-4, with TRBD1 identical over 8 bases. Germline loops: CDR1 SQVTM, CDR2 ANQGSEA. The length of the CDR3 is 16 residues. V was pared by 5 bases and J by 8 bases, with 16 bases of the junction left unmatched. The CDR3 sequence is CSVSLPRQGMGEKLFF. As DNA, the CDR3 is TGCAGCGTTAGCCTCCCCAGACAGGGGATGGGGGAAAAACTGTTTTTT.

As DNA, the CDR3 is TGTGCCAGCGGGGACAGCTCCGAGGCCAAAAACATTCAGTACTTC. This gives the protein CASGDSSEAKNIQYF. The genes are TRBV6-1 and TRBJ2-4; 7 positions agree with TRBD1. Trimming removed 8 bases from V and 1 base from J; junction bases left unmatched: 8. CDR3 size: 15 residues. Germline CDR1 and CDR2: MNHNS and SASEGT.

V gene TRBV2 combines with J gene TRBJ1-5; the D is unclear. CDR3 length equals 13 residues. Trimming cost V 3 bases and J 7 bases, with 10 bases left between them. Germline V gives CDR1 SNHLY, CDR2 FYNNEI. The CDR3 region has the DNA TGTGCCAGCAGTGAGGACTGGAACCAGCCCCAGCATTTT. Residues: CASSEDWNQPQHF.

As concerns this clone: Other nucleotide sequences in the sample specify the same CDR3. The chain carries TRBV28 and TRBJ1-2; D unresolved. Germline V gene data show CDR1 as MDHEN and CDR2 as SYDVKM. The length of the CDR3 is 14 residues. V was clipped by 8 bases and J by 2 bases, with 15 bases between them. The CDR3 nucleotides are TGTGCCAGCGGAGGACGTAACCGAAACTATGGCTACACCTTC. Translation gives CASGGRNRNYGYTF.

The chain uses TRBV27 and TRBJ2-5; 10 nucleotides line up with TRBD1. Germline V gene data show CDR1 as MNHEY and CDR2 as SMNVEV (reference sequence). J gave up 0 bases and V 5 bases, and 9 bases lay outside the gene matches. CDR3 length: 17 amino acids. The CDR3 spells CASSPLGTGVYQETQYF. CDR3 bases: TGTGCCAGCAGTCCCCTAGGGACAGGGGTCTACCAAGAGACCCAGTACTTC.

This chain joins TRBV2 and TRBJ2-7; D may be TRBD1 (5 bases). Trimming cost V 7 bases and J 2 bases, with 9 bases left between them. The CDR3 has 12 amino acids. The V gene's germline CDR1 is SNHLY and CDR2 FYNNEI. CDR3 DNA sequence: TGTGCCAGCATACAGGATCCCTACGAGCAGTACTTC. It specifies CASIQDPYEQYF.

DNA for the CDR3: TGTGCCAGCAGTGGGACAGGCTCGAATTCACCCCTCCACTTT. Its translation is CASSGTGSNSPLHF. The chain uses TRBV6-5 and TRBJ1-6; 8 bases map to TRBD1. The CDR3 runs 14 residues. V was pared by 5 bases and J by 7 bases, with 4 bases of the junction left unmatched. Germline V gene data show CDR1 as MNHEY and CDR2 as SVGAGI.

The chain recombines TRBV5-1 with TRBJ2-7, with TRBD1 as a possible D gene (6 bases). V was shortened by 4 bases and J by 0 bases, with 11 bases between the two germline ends. Germline assignment: CDR1 SGHRS and CDR2 YFSETQ. The CDR3 runs to 14 residues. The CDR3 DNA reads as TGCGCCAGCAGCCAAACAGGGATCTCCTACGAGCAGTACTTC. Amino acid sequence: CASSQTGISYEQYF.

J is TRBJ2-6 and V is TRBV27, with 7 bases identical to TRBD2. The CDR3 sequence is 19 residues long. CDR1 is MNHEY, CDR2 SMNVEV, per germline (reference sequence). Losses at the gene ends were 2 bases for V and 0 bases for J; bases not matched to a gene: 10. CDR3 sequence (DNA): TGTGCCAGCAGTTTAGGGGGGGGACCTAGAACCTCTGGGGCCAACGTCCTGACTTTC. Translation: CASSLGGGPRTSGANVLTF.

The chain has TRBV19 and TRBJ2-2, with TRBD2 matching over 11 bases. The CDR3 contains 17 residues. CDR1 is LNHDA, CDR2 SQIVND, per germline (reference sequence). V lost 3 bases to trimming and J lost 4 bases; unmatched junction nucleotides: 7. CDR3 loop: CASSIIRLAGSTGELFF. CDR3 nucleotides: TGTGCCAGTAGTATCATCCGACTAGCGGGATCCACCGGGGAGCTGTTTTTT.

V usage is TRBV28 and J usage is TRBJ1-6; no clear D gene. Germline lookup yields CDR1 MDHEN and CDR2 SYDVKM. Trimming stripped 2 bases from V and 5 bases from J, with 4 bases between. The CDR3 covers 13 residues. CDR3 nucleotide sequence: TGTGCCAGCAGTTTACCCGATAATTCACCCCTCCACTTT. Amino acids: CASSLPDNSPLHF.

The chain couples TRBV18 to TRBJ2-7; D may be TRBD2 (5 bases). Per germline, CDR1 KGHSH and CDR2 LQKENI. Trimming shortened V by 2 bases and J by 0 bases, and 8 bases separated the two germline ends. The CDR3 totals 14 residues. The DNA for the CDR3 is TGTGCCAGCTCACCAGGACTCAGCTCCTACGAGCAGTACTTC. As protein: CASSPGLSSYEQYF.

V and J are TRBV2 and TRBJ1-5; tentatively, D is TRBD1 (5 bases). The CDR3 loop spans 14 amino acids. In germline, CDR1 is SNHLY, CDR2 FYNNEI. Trimming removed 7 bases at V and 6 bases at J, with 16 bases between. The CDR3 protein is CASTRVGEGQPQHF. CDR3 bases: TGTGCCAGCACCCGGGTGGGGGAGGGTCAGCCCCAGCATTTT. The whole variable domain, remainder taken from reference TRBV2 and TRBJ1-5, is EPEVTQTPSHQVTQMGQEVILRCVPISNHLYFYWYRQILGQKVEFLVSFYNNEISEKSEIFDDQFSVERPDGSNFTLKIRSTKLEDSAMYFCASTRVGEGQPQHFGDGTRLSIL.

V gene TRBV28 combines with J gene TRBJ2-3; 15 bases line up with TRBD2. There are 17 residues in the CDR3. Unmatched junction bases numbered 4, after V lost 1 base and J lost 5 bases. Germline V gene lookup returns CDR1 MDHEN and CDR2 SYDVKM. CDR3 sequence: CASSLLQGLAGGDTQYF. In DNA, the CDR3 is TGTGCCAGCAGTTTATTACAGGGACTAGCGGGAGGAGATACGCAGTATTTT.

CDR3 sequence reads: CASSLGGSLDTQYF. As DNA, the CDR3 is TGCGCCAGCAGCTTGGGCGGATCACTAGATACGCAGTATTTT. The chain links TRBV5-1 to TRBJ2-3; unclear D gene. CDR1 and CDR2 (germline): SGHRS, YFSETQ. Trimming removed 0 bases at V and 5 bases at J, with 10 bases between. The CDR3 sequence is 14 residues long.

This chain links TRBV5-6 with TRBJ2-7; 9 positions match TRBD1. The CDR3 extends over 15 amino acids. J lost 0 bases, V lost 4 bases, and 5 bases had no gene match. Germline V CDR1 and CDR2: SGHDT, YYEEEE. CDR3 loop: CASSPDRGSSYEQYF. The CDR3 DNA follows: TGTGCCAGCAGCCCCGACAGGGGGAGCTCCTACGAGCAGTACTTC.

This chain uses TRBV28 with TRBJ2-7; no clear D. The CDR3 extends over 13 amino acids. V was pared by 4 bases and J by 3 bases, with 10 bases between. CDR1 MDHEN and CDR2 SYDVKM come from the germline V gene. The DNA of the CDR3 is TGTGCCAGCAGTTGGAGTACCAACTACGAGCAGTACTTC. Translated: CASSWSTNYEQYF.

The chain uses TRBV28 and TRBJ1-5; the match to TRBD1 covers 7 bases. With V trimmed by 4 bases and J by 0 bases, 9 bases remained unmatched. This CDR3 spans 17 amino acids. In germline, CDR1 is MDHEN, CDR2 SYDVKM. CDR3 DNA sequence: TGTGCCAGCAGTTCGATTACCGGGACAGATAGCAATCAGCCCCAGCATTTT. Its protein is CASSSITGTDSNQPQHF.

The chain joins TRBV10-2 to TRBJ2-4, with D possibly matching TRBD2 (5 bases). Germline lookup yields CDR1 WSHSY and CDR2 SAAADI. V was trimmed by 6 bases and J by 1 base, leaving 13 bases between them. The CDR3 extends over 15 amino acids. The CDR3 DNA follows: TGCGCCAGCAGCGGAGGACCCGGGGCCAAAAACATTCAGTACTTC. As protein: CASSGGPGAKNIQYF.

This clone has a handful of counts. The J gene is TRBJ2-3, the V gene TRBV4-2, with 7 bases that match TRBD2. The CDR3 totals 16 residues. The V segment lost 4 bases and the J segment 1 base; nucleotides outside the gene matches: 8. Germline CDR1 is LGHNA and CDR2 is YNFKEQ. The CDR3, as DNA: TGTGCCAGCAGCCTAGGCCAGCGGGGTCGCACAGATACGCAGTATTTT. Translating it yields CASSLGQRGRTDTQYF.

J is TRBJ1-2 and V is TRBV28, with TRBD1 matching 9 bases. The ends lost 4 bases at V and 8 bases at J; junction bases unmatched: 2. Germline V gene data show CDR1 as MDHEN and CDR2 as SYDVKM. The CDR3 length is 12 residues. CDR3 coding DNA: TGTGCCAGCAGTTCGGGGACAGGGGGCTACACCTTC. This encodes CASSSGTGGYTF.